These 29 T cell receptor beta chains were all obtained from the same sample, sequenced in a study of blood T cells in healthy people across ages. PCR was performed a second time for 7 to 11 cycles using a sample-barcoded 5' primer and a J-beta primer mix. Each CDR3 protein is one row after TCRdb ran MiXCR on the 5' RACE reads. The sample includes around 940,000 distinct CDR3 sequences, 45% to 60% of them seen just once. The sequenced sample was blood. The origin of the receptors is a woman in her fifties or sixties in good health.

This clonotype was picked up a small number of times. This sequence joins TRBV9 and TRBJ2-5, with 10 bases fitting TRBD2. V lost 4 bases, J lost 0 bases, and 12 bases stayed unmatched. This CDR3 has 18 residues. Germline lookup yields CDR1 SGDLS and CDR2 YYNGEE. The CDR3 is CASSTNPGLALYQETQYF. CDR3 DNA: TGTGCCAGCAGCACTAACCCGGGACTAGCGTTGTACCAAGAGACCCAGTACTTC.

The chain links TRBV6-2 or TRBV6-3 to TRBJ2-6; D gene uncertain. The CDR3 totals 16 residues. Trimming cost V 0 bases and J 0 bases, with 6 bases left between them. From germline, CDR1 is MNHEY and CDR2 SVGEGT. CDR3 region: CASSYSRSSGANVLTF. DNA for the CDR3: TGTGCCAGCAGTTACTCGAGAAGCTCTGGGGCCAACGTCCTGACTTTC.

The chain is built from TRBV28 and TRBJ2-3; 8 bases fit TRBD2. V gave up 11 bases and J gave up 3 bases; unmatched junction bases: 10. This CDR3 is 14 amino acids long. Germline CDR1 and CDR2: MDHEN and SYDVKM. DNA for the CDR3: TGTGCCGGGAGCGGGAGTGTTAGGACAGATACGCAGTATTTT. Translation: CAGSGSVRTDTQYF. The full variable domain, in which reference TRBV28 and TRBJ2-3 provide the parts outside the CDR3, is DVKVTQSSRYLVKRTGEKVFLECVQDMDHENMFWYRQDPGLGLRLIYFSYDVKMKEKGDIPEGYSVSREKKERFSLILESASTNQTSMYLCAGSGSVRTDTQYFGPGTRLTVL.

CDR3 sequence reads: CASSPPRDRLTTDTQYF. The CDR3 DNA is TGTGCCAGCAGCCCCCCACGGGACCGACTAACCACAGATACGCAGTATTTT. The V call is TRBV27, the J call TRBJ2-3; either TRBD1 or TRBD2 may fit D (5 bases each). Deletions cut 6 bases from V and 2 bases from J, with 21 bases between. Germline assignment: CDR1 MNHEY and CDR2 SMNVEV (reference sequence). This CDR3 has 17 amino acids.

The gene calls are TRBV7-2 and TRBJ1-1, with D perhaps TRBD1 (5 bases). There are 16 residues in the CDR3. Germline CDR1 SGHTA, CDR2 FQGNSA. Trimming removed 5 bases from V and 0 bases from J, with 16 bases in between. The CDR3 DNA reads TGTGCCAGCAGCATCCGGGACGGATATATGAACACTGAAGCTTTCTTT. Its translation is CASSIRDGYMNTEAFF.

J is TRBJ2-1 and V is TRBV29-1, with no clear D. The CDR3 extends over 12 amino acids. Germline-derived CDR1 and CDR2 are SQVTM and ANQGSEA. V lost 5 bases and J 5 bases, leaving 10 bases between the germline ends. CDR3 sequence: CSVSKVDNEQFF. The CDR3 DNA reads TGCAGCGTTAGTAAGGTGGACAATGAGCAGTTCTTC.

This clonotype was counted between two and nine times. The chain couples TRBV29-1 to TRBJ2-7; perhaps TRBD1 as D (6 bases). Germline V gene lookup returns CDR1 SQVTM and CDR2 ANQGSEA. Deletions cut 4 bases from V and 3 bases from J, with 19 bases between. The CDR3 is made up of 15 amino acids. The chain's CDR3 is CSVADQGRGYYEQYF. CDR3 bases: TGCAGCGTTGCAGATCAGGGGAGAGGGTACTACGAGCAGTACTTC.

The CDR3 here is CASSENVPGGTDYEQYF. The CDR3 bases are TGTGCCAGCAGTGAAAACGTTCCGGGAGGGACGGACTACGAGCAGTACTTC. The J gene is TRBJ2-7, the V gene TRBV2; 8 bases line up with TRBD2. Trimming cost V 2 bases and J 3 bases; bases outside gene matches: 12. The length of the CDR3 is 17 residues. Germline loops: CDR1 SNHLY, CDR2 FYNNEI. The whole variable domain, remainder taken from reference TRBV2 and TRBJ2-7, is EPEVTQTPSHQVTQMGQEVILRCVPISNHLYFYWYRQILGQKVEFLVSFYNNEISEKSEIFDDQFSVERPDGSNFTLKIRSTKLEDSAMYFCASSENVPGGTDYEQYFGPGTRLTVT.

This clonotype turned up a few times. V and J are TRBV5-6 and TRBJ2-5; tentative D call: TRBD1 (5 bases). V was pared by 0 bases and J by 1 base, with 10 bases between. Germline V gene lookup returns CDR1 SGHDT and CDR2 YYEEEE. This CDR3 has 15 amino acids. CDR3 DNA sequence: TGTGCCAGCAGCTTGGGACAGACAACCCAAGAGACCCAGTACTTC. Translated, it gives CASSLGQTTQETQYF.

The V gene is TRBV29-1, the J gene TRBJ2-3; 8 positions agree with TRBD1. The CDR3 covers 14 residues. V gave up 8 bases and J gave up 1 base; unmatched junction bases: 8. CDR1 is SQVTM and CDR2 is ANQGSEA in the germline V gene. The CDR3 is CSTTDRAGTDTQYF. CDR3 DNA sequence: TGCAGCACTACGGACAGGGCGGGCACAGATACGCAGTATTTT.

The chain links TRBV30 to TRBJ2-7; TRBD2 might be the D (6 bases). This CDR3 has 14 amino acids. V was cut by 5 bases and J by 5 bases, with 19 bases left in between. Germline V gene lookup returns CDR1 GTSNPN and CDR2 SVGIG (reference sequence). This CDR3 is CAWGRGTPLHEQYF. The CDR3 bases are TGTGCCTGGGGCCGGGGGACCCCCCTCCACGAGCAGTACTTC.

For the CDR3, the DNA is TGTGCCAGCAGTTCCAGAGGGTCGGGAGGCCTAACGGGTGAGCAGTTCTTC. Its protein product is CASSSRGSGGLTGEQFF. The chain has TRBV7-2 and TRBJ2-1, with 7 bases fitting TRBD2. CDR1 is SGHTA, CDR2 FQGNSA, per germline. The trim removed 6 bases at V and 9 bases at J, leaving 20 bases unmatched. The CDR3 is 17 residues long.

This CDR3 reads CSVTRGLNEKLFF. The DNA of the CDR3 is TGCAGCGTAACCAGGGGCCTAAATGAAAAACTGTTTTTT. The chain recombines TRBV29-1 with TRBJ1-4; a weak D match, TRBD1 (6 bases). The CDR3 length is 13 residues. The ends were cut back, 6 bases at V and 5 bases at J, with 13 bases in the middle. Germline V gene lookup returns CDR1 SQVTM and CDR2 ANQGSEA.

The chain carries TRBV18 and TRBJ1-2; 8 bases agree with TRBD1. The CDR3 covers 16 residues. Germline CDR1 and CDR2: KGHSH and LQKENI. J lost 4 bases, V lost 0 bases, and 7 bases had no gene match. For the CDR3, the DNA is TGTGCCAGCTCACCACCGCCCGGACAGGGAGGCTATGGCTACACCTTC. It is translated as CASSPPPGQGGYGYTF.

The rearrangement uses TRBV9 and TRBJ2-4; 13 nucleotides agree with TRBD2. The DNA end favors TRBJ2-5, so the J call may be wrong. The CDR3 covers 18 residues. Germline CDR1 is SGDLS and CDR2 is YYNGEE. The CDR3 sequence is CASSVAPGLAGRVETQYF. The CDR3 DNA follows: TGTGCCAGCAGCGTAGCTCCGGGACTAGCGGGAAGGGTAGAGACCCAGTACTTC.

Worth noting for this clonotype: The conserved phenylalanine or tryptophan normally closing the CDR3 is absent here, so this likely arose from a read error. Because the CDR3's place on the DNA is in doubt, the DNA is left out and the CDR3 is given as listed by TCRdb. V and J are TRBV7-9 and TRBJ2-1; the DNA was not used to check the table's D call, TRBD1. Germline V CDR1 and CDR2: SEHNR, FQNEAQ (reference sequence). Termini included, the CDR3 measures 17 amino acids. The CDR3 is CASILLNRGTHGYTFGS.

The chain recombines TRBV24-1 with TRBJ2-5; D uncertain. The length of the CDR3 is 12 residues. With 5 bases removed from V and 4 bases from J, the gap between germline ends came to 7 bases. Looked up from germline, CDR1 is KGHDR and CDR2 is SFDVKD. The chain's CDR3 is CATSAEGETQYF. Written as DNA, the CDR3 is TGTGCCACCAGTGCCGAAGGAGAGACCCAGTACTTC.

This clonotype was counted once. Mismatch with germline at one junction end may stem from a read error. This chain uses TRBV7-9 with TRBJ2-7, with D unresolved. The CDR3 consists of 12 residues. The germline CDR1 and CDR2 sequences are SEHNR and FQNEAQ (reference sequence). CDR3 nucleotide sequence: TGTACCAGCACCCGTGGGAAGTACGAGCAGTACTTC. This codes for CTSTRGKYEQYF.

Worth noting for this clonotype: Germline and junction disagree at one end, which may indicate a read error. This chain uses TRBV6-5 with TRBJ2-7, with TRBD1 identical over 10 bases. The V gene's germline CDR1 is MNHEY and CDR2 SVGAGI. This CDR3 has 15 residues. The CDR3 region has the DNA TGTGCCAGCAGTAAAAGACAGGGGGCTCTCTACGGGCAGTACTTC. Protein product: CASSKRQGALYGQYF.

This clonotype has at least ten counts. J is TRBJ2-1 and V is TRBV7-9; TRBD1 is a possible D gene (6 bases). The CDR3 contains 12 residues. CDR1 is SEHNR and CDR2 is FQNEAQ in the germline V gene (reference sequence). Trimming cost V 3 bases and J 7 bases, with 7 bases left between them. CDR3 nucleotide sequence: TGTGCCAGCAGCTTGACAGGAAATGAGCAGTTCTTC. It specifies CASSLTGNEQFF. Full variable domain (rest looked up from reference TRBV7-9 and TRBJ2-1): DTGVSQNPRHKITKRGQNVTFRCDPISEHNRLYWYRQTLGQGPEFLTYFQNEAQLEKSRLLSDRFSAERPKGSFSTLEIQRTEQGDSAMYLCASSLTGNEQFFGPGTRLTVL.

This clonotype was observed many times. The CDR3 DNA is TGTGCCATCCTACCAGGGACAGGGGGCGCCGAGCAGTACTTC. Translated, it gives CAILPGTGGAEQYF. The chain uses TRBV6-2 or TRBV6-3 and TRBJ2-5; the match to TRBD1 covers 12 bases. The end of the DNA fits TRBJ2-7 better, so the J call may be wrong. Looked up from germline, CDR1 is MNHEY and CDR2 is SVGEGT. The CDR3 loop spans 14 amino acids.

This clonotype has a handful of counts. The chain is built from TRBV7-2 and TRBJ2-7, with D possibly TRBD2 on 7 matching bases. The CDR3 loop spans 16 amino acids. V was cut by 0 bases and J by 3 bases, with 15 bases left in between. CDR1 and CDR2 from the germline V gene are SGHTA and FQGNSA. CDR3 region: CASSLASWGGLYEQYF. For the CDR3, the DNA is TGTGCCAGCAGCTTAGCCTCCTGGGGGGGGCTCTACGAGCAGTACTTC.

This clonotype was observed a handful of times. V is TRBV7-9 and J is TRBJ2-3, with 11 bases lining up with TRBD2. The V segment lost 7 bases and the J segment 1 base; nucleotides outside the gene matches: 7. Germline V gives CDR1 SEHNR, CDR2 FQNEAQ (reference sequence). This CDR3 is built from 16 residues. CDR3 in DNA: TGTGCCAGCAACCCCCCGGGACTAGCGGGCACAGATACGCAGTATTTT. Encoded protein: CASNPPGLAGTDTQYF.

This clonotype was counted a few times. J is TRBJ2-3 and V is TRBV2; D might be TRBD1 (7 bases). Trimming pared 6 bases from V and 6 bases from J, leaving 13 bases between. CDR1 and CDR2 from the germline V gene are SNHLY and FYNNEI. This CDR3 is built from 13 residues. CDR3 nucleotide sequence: TGTGCCAGCAGGGCCAGGGGGGTGGATACGCAGTATTTT. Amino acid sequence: CASRARGVDTQYF.

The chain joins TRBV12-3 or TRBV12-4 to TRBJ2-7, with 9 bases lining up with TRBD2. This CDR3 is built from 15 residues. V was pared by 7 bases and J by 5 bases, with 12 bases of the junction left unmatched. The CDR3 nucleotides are TGTGCCAGCACCCGATCGGCTAGCGGGACGCACGAGCAGTACTTC. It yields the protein CASTRSASGTHEQYF.

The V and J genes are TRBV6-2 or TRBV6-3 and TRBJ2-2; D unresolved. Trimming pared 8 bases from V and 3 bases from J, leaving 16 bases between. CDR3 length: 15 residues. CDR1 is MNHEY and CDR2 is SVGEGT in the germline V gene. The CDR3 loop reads CASLPRIGDTGELFF. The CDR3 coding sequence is TGTGCCAGCCTCCCTCGGATCGGCGACACCGGGGAGCTGTTTTTT.

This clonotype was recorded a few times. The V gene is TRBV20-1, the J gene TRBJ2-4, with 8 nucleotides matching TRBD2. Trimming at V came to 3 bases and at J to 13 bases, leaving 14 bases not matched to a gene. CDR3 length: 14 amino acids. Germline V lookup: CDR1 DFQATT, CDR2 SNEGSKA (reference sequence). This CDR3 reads CSARGLAGRREQYF. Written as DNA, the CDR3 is TGCAGTGCTAGGGGTCTAGCGGGCCGGAGGGAGCAGTACTTC.

CDR3 sequence: CASSLGATSGNTDTQYF. As DNA, the CDR3 is TGCGCCAGCAGCTTGGGGGCGACTAGCGGGAACACAGATACGCAGTATTTT. This sequence joins TRBV5-1 and TRBJ2-3; 11 bases agree with TRBD2. Germline V CDR1 and CDR2: SGHRS, YFSETQ. This CDR3 contains 17 residues. V shed 0 bases and J 2 bases; nucleotides not matched to a gene: 5. The entire variable domain, with the rest obtained from reference TRBV5-1 and TRBJ2-3, is as follows: KAGVTQTPRYLIKTRGQQVTLSCSPISGHRSVSWYQQTPGQGLQFLFEYFSETQRNKGNFPGRFSGRQFSNSRSEMNVSTLELGDSALYLCASSLGATSGNTDTQYFGPGTRLTVL.

In DNA, the CDR3 is TGTGCCAGCAGTCAACCAGGGTCTGGCTACACCTTC. Its translation: CASSQPGSGYTF. This chain connects TRBV28 to TRBJ1-2; weak D call: TRBD1 (5 bases). Per germline, CDR1 MDHEN and CDR2 SYDVKM. V was trimmed by 5 bases and J by 7 bases, leaving 11 bases between them. The CDR3 loop spans 12 amino acids.